Listed below are T cell receptor beta chains from one sample, sequenced in a study of T cell responses to AZD1222 COVID-19 vaccine. TCRdb's copy holds only in-frame clones and misses some; the assay was immunoSEQ multiplex PCR. The data show over 100,000 clones, around 87% seen once. The input for sequencing was peripheral blood, taken 28 days after the second AZD1222 dose. These receptors came from an adult who received the AZD1222 COVID-19 vaccine. CDR3s include the opening cysteine and the closing phenylalanine or tryptophan.

TRBJ1-4 TRBV30 CAWSEVGGVEKLFF
TRBJ2-2 TRBV7-3 CASSSGLHTGELFF
TRBJ1-1 TRBV5-5 CASSFRGYTEAFF
TRBJ1-3 TRBV5-1 CASSQGDSNSGNTIYF
TRBJ2-5 TRBV6-5 CASNHPDRGSETQYF
TRBJ1-2 TRBV4-1 CASEGQADYGYTF
TRBJ2-2 TRBV4-3 CASSQDSGGSWGELFF
TRBJ2-1 TRBV7-2 CASTRNRRDNEQFF
TRBJ2-5 TRBV29-1 CSVTARSGRRETQYF
TRBJ2-7 TRBV18 CASSPTSLTRQYEQYF
TRBJ1-1 TRBV27 CASSPIGQGWRNTEAFF
TRBJ1-1 TRBV30 CAWSRDRGKVGAFF
TRBJ1-5 TRBV30 CAWSQGTGVRPQHF
TRBJ2-1 TRBV24-1 CATSDGNEQFF
TRBJ1-2 TRBV13 CASSWGQSTLNYGYTF
TRBJ2-2 TRBV19 CASSIKGALNTGELFF
TRBJ2-1 TRBV7-3 CASSTRGRDHNEQFF
TRBJ2-5 TRBV30 CAWKGQGVTQYF
TRBJ2-3 TRBV19 CASRLAGLADTQYF
TRBJ2-1 TRBV5-1 CASASGQGAYNEQFF
TRBJ2-3 TRBV11-2 CASSLNPLTDTQYF
TRBJ2-7 TRBV4-1 CASSQEKPRGIYEQYF
TRBJ2-7 TRBV6-5 CASSYIGAGPYEQYF
TRBJ2-3 TRBV19 CASSMITQSGGRDTQYF
TRBJ1-5 TRBV4-3 CASSQDRGYSGEPQHF
TRBJ2-5 TRBV7-9 CASSPDWETQYF
TRBJ2-7 TRBV18 CASSQPLGEQYF
TRBJ2-1 TRBV7-3 CASSLGRDVFF
TRBJ1-6 TRBV6-5 CASRPTSGAGSPLHF
TRBJ1-1 TRBV19 CASSTIRGTEAFF
TRBJ1-4 TRBV9 CASSNINEKLFF
TRBJ1-4 TRBV7-6 CASSPFIDPVEKLFF